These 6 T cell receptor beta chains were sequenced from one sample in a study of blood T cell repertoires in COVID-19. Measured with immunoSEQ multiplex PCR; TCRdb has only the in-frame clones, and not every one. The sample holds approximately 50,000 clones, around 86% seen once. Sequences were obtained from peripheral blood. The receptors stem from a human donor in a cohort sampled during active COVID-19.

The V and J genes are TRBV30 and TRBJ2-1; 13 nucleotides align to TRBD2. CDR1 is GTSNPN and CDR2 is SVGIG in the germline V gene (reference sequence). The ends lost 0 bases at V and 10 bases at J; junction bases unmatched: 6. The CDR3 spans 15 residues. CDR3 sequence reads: CAWSVLAGGKGEQFF. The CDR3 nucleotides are TGTGCCTGGAGTGTACTAGCGGGAGGGAAGGGGGAGCAGTTCTTC.

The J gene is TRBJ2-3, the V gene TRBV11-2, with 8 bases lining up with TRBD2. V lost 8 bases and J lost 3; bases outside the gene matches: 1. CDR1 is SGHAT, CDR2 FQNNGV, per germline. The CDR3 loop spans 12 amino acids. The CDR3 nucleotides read TGTGCCAGCCAGCGGGGGACAGATACGCAGTATTTT. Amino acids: CASQRGTDTQYF.

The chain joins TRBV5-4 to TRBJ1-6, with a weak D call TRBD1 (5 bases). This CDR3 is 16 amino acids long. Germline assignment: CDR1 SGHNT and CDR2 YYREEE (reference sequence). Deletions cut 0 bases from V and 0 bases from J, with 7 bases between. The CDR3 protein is CASSLEQDSYNSPLHF. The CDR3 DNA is TGTGCCAGCAGCTTGGAACAGGACTCCTATAATTCACCCCTCCACTTT. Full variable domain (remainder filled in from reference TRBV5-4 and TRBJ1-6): ETGVTQSPTHLIKTRGQQVTLRCSSQSGHNTVSWYQQALGQGPQFIFQYYREEENGRGNFPPRFSGLQFPNYSSELNVNALELDDSALYLCASSLEQDSYNSPLHFGNGTRLTVT.

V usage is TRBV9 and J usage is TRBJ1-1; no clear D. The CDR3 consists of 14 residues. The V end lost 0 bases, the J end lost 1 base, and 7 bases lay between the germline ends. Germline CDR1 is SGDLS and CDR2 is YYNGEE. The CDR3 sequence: CASSVGEGNTEAFF. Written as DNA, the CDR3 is TGTGCCAGCAGCGTAGGGGAGGGGAACACTGAAGCTTTCTTT.

The CDR3 reads CASTRTVENTIYF. The CDR3 DNA reads as TGTGCCAGCACCCGGACAGTAGAAAACACCATATATTTT. The V and J genes are TRBV12-3 or TRBV12-4 and TRBJ1-3; a weak D match, TRBD1 (6 bases). The germline V and J ends were trimmed by 7 bases and 6 bases, with 13 bases remaining between them. This CDR3 has 13 amino acids.

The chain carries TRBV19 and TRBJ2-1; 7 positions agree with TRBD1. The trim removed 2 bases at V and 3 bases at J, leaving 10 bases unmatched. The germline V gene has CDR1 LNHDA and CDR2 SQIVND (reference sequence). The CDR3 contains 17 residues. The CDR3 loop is CASSIRGQPDIYNEQFF. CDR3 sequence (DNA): TGTGCCAGTAGTATAAGGGGACAGCCCGATATCTACAATGAGCAGTTCTTC.